One sample yielded the 25 T cell receptor beta chains listed below, sequenced in a study of cytomegalovirus exposure and HLA in healthy donors. Profiling relied on immunoSEQ multiplex PCR, and the TCRdb table lists in-frame clones only, not all of them. The sample holds roughly 220,000 clones; roughly 83% are singletons and the top ten take 11% to 15%. Sequencing was performed on PBMCs. The receptors derive from a woman in her twenties or thirties in good health and CMV-seropositive.

The V gene is TRBV6-1, the J gene TRBJ2-1, with D perhaps matching TRBD2 (6 bases). CDR1 MNHNS and CDR2 SASEGT come from the germline V gene. V was pared by 3 bases and J by 0 bases, with 12 bases between. The CDR3 is made up of 16 amino acids. The CDR3 nucleotides are TGTGCCAGCAGTGAGGGACTGGCGGGCTCCTACAATGAGCAGTTCTTC. Amino acids: CASSEGLAGSYNEQFF.

The V call is TRBV5-4, the J call TRBJ2-5; D might be TRBD2 (6 bases). V lost 2 bases and J 3 bases, leaving 14 bases between the germline ends. The CDR3 runs 15 residues. Per the germline V gene, CDR1 is SGHNT and CDR2 is YYREEE (reference sequence). The CDR3 loop is CASSFPSPGEETQYF. The CDR3 bases are TGTGCCAGCAGCTTTCCCTCTCCGGGAGAAGAGACCCAGTACTTC.

The rearrangement uses TRBV27 and TRBJ1-2; possible D gene TRBD1, 6 bases. V lost 5 bases and J 6 bases, leaving 10 bases between the germline ends. In germline, CDR1 is MNHEY, CDR2 SMNVEV (reference sequence). The CDR3 length is 12 residues. The CDR3 loop is CASSNRVHGYTF. As DNA, the CDR3 is TGTGCCAGCAGTAACAGGGTCCATGGCTACACCTTC.

The J gene is TRBJ2-7, the V gene TRBV5-6; the D call may be TRBD1 or TRBD2 (5 bases each). V was clipped by 6 bases and J by 1 base, with 17 bases between them. The CDR3 extends over 15 amino acids. Germline values: CDR1 SGHDT, CDR2 YYEEEE. CDR3 in DNA: TGTGCCAGCACCTTTTGGGGGATTGTTTCCTACGAGCAGTACTTC. Its protein is CASTFWGIVSYEQYF.

This clone was seen ten or more times. The DNA for the CDR3 is TGTGCCAGCAGTGAAGCCACAGCTAACACAGATACGCAGTATTTT. It translates to CASSEATANTDTQYF. J is TRBJ2-3 and V is TRBV6-1; D is ambiguous. V was pared by 0 bases and J by 2 bases, with 9 bases between. The length of the CDR3 is 15 residues. CDR1 is MNHNS and CDR2 is SASEGT in the germline V gene.

J is TRBJ1-2 and V is TRBV28; 7 bases are a match to TRBD1. CDR1 and CDR2 from the germline V gene are MDHEN and SYDVKM. V dropped 3 bases and J dropped 4; count of bases not matched to a gene: 2. This CDR3 spans 13 amino acids. CDR3 sequence (DNA): TGTGCCAGCAGTTTCCAGGGGGGCTATGGCTACACCTTC. This gives the protein CASSFQGGYGYTF.

The chain carries TRBV27 and TRBJ2-1; D gene uncertain. Trimming cost V 3 bases and J 6 bases, with 21 bases left between them. This CDR3 spans 17 amino acids. Per the germline V gene, CDR1 is MNHEY and CDR2 is SMNVEV (reference sequence). CDR3 in DNA: TGTGCCAGCAGTTTTAGGTCGGGCGGACCATTGATCAATGAGCAGTTCTTC. As protein: CASSFRSGGPLINEQFF.

The table lists this clone with a few counts. The chain joins TRBV30 to TRBJ1-5; D perhaps matches TRBD1 (5 bases). The V gene lost 2 bases and the J gene lost 10 bases, with 15 bases spanning the gap. CDR1 GTSNPN and CDR2 SVGIG come from the germline V gene (reference sequence). The CDR3 runs to 13 residues. CDR3 bases: TGTGCCTGGAGTCCCGGGGCCAATAGACCCCAGCATTTT. This gives the protein CAWSPGANRPQHF.

The chain recombines TRBV29-1 with TRBJ2-7; possible D gene TRBD2, 6 bases. The CDR3 runs to 14 residues. Germline CDR1 SQVTM, CDR2 ANQGSEA. Trimming cost V 5 bases and J 2 bases, with 16 bases left between them. The CDR3 protein is CSVLAETVTYEQYF. The CDR3, as DNA: TGCAGCGTTTTAGCGGAGACCGTCACCTACGAGCAGTACTTC.

The chain couples TRBV13 to TRBJ1-2; a weak D match, TRBD1 (6 bases). Per the germline V gene, CDR1 is PRHDT and CDR2 is FYEKMQ (reference sequence). The V end was cut by 6 bases, the J end by 8 bases, with 16 bases between. This CDR3 is built from 13 residues. In DNA, the CDR3 is TGTGCCAGCAGGGGGCAGGGGATACGGGGCTACACCTTC. This gives the protein CASRGQGIRGYTF.

This clone has only a few counts. The chain uses TRBV18 and TRBJ1-1, with a weak D call TRBD1 (5 bases). V gave up 4 bases and J gave up 3 bases, with 6 bases separating them. The germline V gene has CDR1 KGHSH and CDR2 LQKENI. The CDR3 has 12 residues. In DNA form, the CDR3 reads TGTGCCAGCTCACGGGGGGACACTGAAGCTTTCTTT. The encoded protein is CASSRGDTEAFF.

Only one count was recorded for this clone. The V call is TRBV27, the J call TRBJ1-2; 10 bases are shared with TRBD1. CDR1 and CDR2 (germline): MNHEY, SMNVEV (reference sequence). Germline trimming cut 0 bases from V and 6 bases from J; bases unmatched to any gene: 4. This CDR3 has 15 amino acids. CDR3 DNA: TGTGCCAGCAGTTTATCGAAGGGACAGGGGAATGGCTACACCTTC. It is translated as CASSLSKGQGNGYTF.

The sample holds a few counts of this clone. CDR3: CASRVLAGVGEQFF. The CDR3 bases are TGTGCCAGCAGGGTCCTAGCGGGAGTAGGAGAGCAGTTCTTC. The chain has TRBV27 and TRBJ2-1; TRBD2 agrees at 10 bases. Unmatched junction bases numbered 9, after V lost 6 bases and J lost 10 bases. Germline V gene lookup returns CDR1 MNHEY and CDR2 SMNVEV (reference sequence). The CDR3 has 14 residues.

This clone has just a few counts. This chain uses TRBV2 with TRBJ1-2, with TRBD1 matching 9 bases. Trimming at V came to 6 bases and at J to 5 bases, leaving 4 bases not matched to a gene. Germline values: CDR1 SNHLY, CDR2 FYNNEI. The CDR3 is made up of 13 amino acids. In nucleotides, the CDR3 is TGTGCCAGCAGCGGGACAGGGATGTATGGCTACACCTTC. This codes for CASSGTGMYGYTF. Full variable domain (rest looked up from reference TRBV2 and TRBJ1-2): EPEVTQTPSHQVTQMGQEVILRCVPISNHLYFYWYRQILGQKVEFLVSFYNNEISEKSEIFDDQFSVERPDGSNFTLKIRSTKLEDSAMYFCASSGTGMYGYTFGSGTRLTVV.

There are a few counts of this clone. V is TRBV18 and J is TRBJ2-3; TRBD1 aligns across 10 bases. The CDR3 is made up of 16 amino acids. Germline CDR1 is KGHSH and CDR2 is LQKENI. V shed 3 bases, J shed 1 base, and the junction held 4 bases outside the gene matches. CDR3 nucleotides: TGTGCCAGCTCACCTCCTGGGACAGGGGGCACAGATACGCAGTATTTT. It is translated as CASSPPGTGGTDTQYF. The full variable domain, completed using reference TRBV18 and TRBJ2-3, is NAGVMQNPRHLVRRRGQEARLRCSPMKGHSHVYWYRQLPEEGLKFMVYLQKENIIDESGMPKERFSAEFPKEGPSILRIQQVVRGDSAAYFCASSPPGTGGTDTQYFGPGTRLTVL.

The chain has TRBV5-1 and TRBJ2-7; 10 nucleotides line up with TRBD1. Looked up from germline, CDR1 is SGHRS and CDR2 is YFSETQ. V lost 4 bases to trimming and J lost 1 base; unmatched junction nucleotides: 2. The CDR3 consists of 14 residues. CDR3 amino acids: CASSQGQGSYEQYF. In DNA, the CDR3 is TGCGCCAGCAGCCAGGGACAGGGGTCCTACGAGCAGTACTTC.

The chain carries TRBV7-9 and TRBJ1-2; weak D call: TRBD1 (5 bases). Germline V gene data show CDR1 as SEHNR and CDR2 as FQNEAQ (reference sequence). V shed 4 bases and J shed 8 bases, with 26 bases lying between them. CDR3 length: 17 amino acids. CDR3 DNA sequence: TGTGCCAGCAGCTCACCAGGGCTCACAGGCACCGCGAGGGGCTACACCTTC. Translation: CASSSPGLTGTARGYTF. Combining the CDR3 with reference TRBV7-9 and TRBJ1-2 gives the whole variable domain DTGVSQNPRHKITKRGQNVTFRCDPISEHNRLYWYRQTLGQGPEFLTYFQNEAQLEKSRLLSDRFSAERPKGSFSTLEIQRTEQGDSAMYLCASSSPGLTGTARGYTFGSGTRLTVV.

The rearrangement joins TRBV4-1 to TRBJ2-7; 7 bases are a match to TRBD1. The V gene's germline CDR1 is MGHRA and CDR2 YSYEKL. CDR3 length equals 15 residues. V was pared by 5 bases and J by 2 bases, with 9 bases of the junction left unmatched. CDR3 residues: CASSNPGQTTYEQYF. The CDR3 bases are TGCGCCAGCAGCAATCCGGGACAGACCACCTACGAGCAGTACTTC.

V usage is TRBV5-1 and J usage is TRBJ2-1; either TRBD1 or TRBD2 may fit D (5 bases each). Germline V gene lookup returns CDR1 SGHRS and CDR2 YFSETQ. Trimming shortened V by 0 bases and J by 2 bases, and 9 bases separated the two germline ends. The CDR3 contains 15 residues. CDR3 residues: CASSLVGATYNEQFF. The CDR3 DNA reads as TGCGCCAGCAGCTTGGTCGGGGCAACCTACAATGAGCAGTTCTTC. Full variable domain (remainder filled in from reference TRBV5-1 and TRBJ2-1): KAGVTQTPRYLIKTRGQQVTLSCSPISGHRSVSWYQQTPGQGLQFLFEYFSETQRNKGNFPGRFSGRQFSNSRSEMNVSTLELGDSALYLCASSLVGATYNEQFFGPGTRLTVL.

The gene calls are TRBV1 and TRBJ2-7; TRBD1, as called in the table, went unchecked against the DNA. TRBV1 is given as a pseudogene. The length of the CDR3 is 11 residues. Here the CDR3 reads CASRSTGQQYF. CDR3 DNA: TGCGCCAGCAGAAGTACAGGGCAGCAGTACTTC.

The chain is built from TRBV6-5 and TRBJ1-1; 9 nucleotides match TRBD1. This CDR3 contains 12 residues. Germline V gene lookup returns CDR1 MNHEY and CDR2 SVGAGI. Trimming cost V 5 bases and J 7 bases; bases outside gene matches: 2. CDR3 nucleotide sequence: TGTGCCAGCAGTACAGGGGGCTTTGAAGCTTTCTTT. It codes for CASSTGGFEAFF.

The rearrangement links TRBV7-9 to TRBJ1-2; D ambiguous. There are 13 residues in the CDR3. Germline CDR1 SEHNR, CDR2 FQNEAQ (reference sequence). V lost 5 bases and J lost 7, with 14 bases in between. CDR3 nucleotide sequence: TGTGCCAGCAGCCTCGAAGGGCTAAGTGGCTACACCTTC. Translating gives CASSLEGLSGYTF.

V usage is TRBV16 and J usage is TRBJ1-2, with 7 bases matching TRBD1. The CDR3 runs to 13 residues. J was trimmed by 8 bases and V by 0 bases; bases with no gene match: 3. CDR1 is KGHSY, CDR2 FQNENV, per germline. The CDR3 reads CASSQSGTEGYTF. CDR3 coding DNA: TGTGCCAGCAGCCAATCGGGGACAGAGGGCTACACCTTC.

The rearrangement uses TRBV4-3 and TRBJ2-2, with 8 bases that match TRBD1. Germline assignment: CDR1 LGHNA and CDR2 YSLEER. CDR3 length: 20 residues. V shed 0 bases and J 6 bases; nucleotides not matched to a gene: 18. The CDR3 here is CASSQEIAGGLVWGSGELFF. Here the CDR3 DNA reads TGCGCCAGCAGCCAAGAGATAGCAGGGGGCTTGGTCTGGGGGTCCGGGGAGCTGTTTTTT.

The chain couples TRBV13 to TRBJ2-3; D not resolved. CDR3 size: 11 residues. Trimming pared 1 base from V and 4 bases from J, leaving 0 bases between. Germline V gives CDR1 PRHDT, CDR2 FYEKMQ (reference sequence). The CDR3 loop is CASSLADTQYF. The CDR3 DNA reads TGTGCCAGCAGCTTAGCAGATACGCAGTATTTT.